A selection of T cell receptor beta chains follows, all from one sample in a study of blood T cell repertoires in COVID-19. The repertoire was sequenced with immunoSEQ multiplex PCR; TCRdb's copy has only in-frame clones and lacks some. The data show some 220,000 clones, approximately 85% seen once. Input material: peripheral blood. These receptor sequences come from a woman aged 70-85 years with COVID-19, enrolled during active disease. Each CDR3 is given with its conserved first and last residue. D genes are given only for firm matches. Size is omitted from some rows. Given values are once, few, many or a class for expanded clones.

TGTGCCAGCAGCCGATTAGCGGGAGCCTACGAGCAGTACTTC CASSRLAGAYEQYF TRBD2 NA 14 TRBJ2-7 TRBV6-5
TGTGCCAGCAGCCAAGCCTCTACGGGGGAGAAGCAGTACTTC CASSQASTGEKQYF NA NA 14 TRBJ2-7 TRBV3-1/TRBV3-2
TGTGCCAGCAGCTTAGCCGCCGGGATTTTGACCGGGGAGCTGTTTTTT CASSLAAGILTGELFF NA NA 16 TRBJ2-2 TRBV7-6
TGCGCCAGCAGCCAATATTTACTCCAAGAGACCCAGTACTTC CASSQYLLQETQYF NA NA 14 TRBJ2-5 TRBV4-3
TGTGCCAGCAGCCAAGAGGTGGCTGAAGGGGCAGATACGCAGTATTTT CASSQEVAEGADTQYF NA once 16 TRBJ2-3 TRBV4-2
TGTGCCAGCAGCAAGGGGAGGGAACGCTCCTACAATGAGCAGTTCTTC CASSKGRERSYNEQFF TRBD2 NA 16 TRBJ2-1 TRBV5-4
TGTGCCTGGACTCCGCCATCGTGGGCCTCCTACGAGCAGTACTTC CAWTPPSWASYEQYF NA NA 15 TRBJ2-7 TRBV30
TGTGCCAGTCAGGGACAGGGGAGCGGGGAGCTGTTTTTT CASQGQGSGELFF TRBD1 NA 13 TRBJ2-2 TRBV19
TGTGCCAGCAGGGGGACTAGCGGGATATACGAGCAGTACTTC CASRGTSGIYEQYF TRBD2 NA 14 TRBJ2-7 TRBV2
TGTGCCTGGAGTGTGTTTGCGACTAATGAAAAACTGTTTTTT CAWSVFATNEKLFF NA NA 14 TRBJ1-4 TRBV30
TGTGCCAGCAGCTCTACCCCCGCAGGGATCTATGGCTACACCTTC CASSSTPAGIYGYTF NA NA 15 TRBJ1-2 TRBV5-5
TGTGCCAGCAGCCGAACCGGGACTGGGAACACCGGGGAGCTGTTTTTT CASSRTGTGNTGELFF NA NA 16 TRBJ2-2 TRBV11-2
TGTGCCAGCAGCCCCCTGGAGGCAAGCTATGGCTACACCTTC CASSPLEASYGYTF NA NA 14 TRBJ1-2 TRBV6-5
TGTGCCAGCAGTTACGTCCAGGCCACTAATTCACCCCTCCACTTT CASSYVQATNSPLHF NA NA 15 TRBJ1-6 TRBV6-6
TGTGCCAGCAGACGACGGACAGATAGCAATCAGCCCCAGCATTTT CASRRRTDSNQPQHF NA NA 15 TRBJ1-5 TRBV6-5
TGTGCCAGCAGCTTAGGTGGGAGGGATACGCAGTATTTT CASSLGGRDTQYF NA once 13 TRBJ2-3 TRBV7-3
TGTGCCAGCAGTTACTCCGGACAGAACACTGAGCAGTTCTTC CASSYSGQNTEQFF NA NA 14 TRBJ2-1 TRBV6-5
TGTGCCAGCAGTTACTCGCCAGGGGTAGGCACTGAAGCTTTCTTT CASSYSPGVGTEAFF NA NA 15 TRBJ1-1 TRBV6-5
TGTGCCAGCTCACAGACAGCGAACACTGAAGCTTTCTTT CASSQTANTEAFF NA NA 13 TRBJ1-1 TRBV18
TGTGCCAGCAGTTTCGGGCCTCCCGGGGTCGGGGAGCTGTTTTTT CASSFGPPGVGELFF NA NA 15 TRBJ2-2 TRBV7-9
TGTGCCAGTAGTAAGACAGGGGGCGATGGCTATGGCTACACCTTC CASSKTGGDGYGYTF TRBD1 NA 15 TRBJ1-2 TRBV19
TGTGCCAGTACTTTGACTGTCGGACAGGGGGGTTACACCATATATTTT CASTLTVGQGGYTIYF TRBD1 NA 16 TRBJ1-3 TRBV19
TGTGCCAGTAGAACCGGGACAAGTAACACTGAAGCTTTCTTT CASRTGTSNTEAFF NA NA 14 TRBJ1-1 TRBV19
TGTGCCAGCAGCGATCTCCCGGGACAGGGTTCGTCGTCCGAGCAGTACTTC CASSDLPGQGSSSEQYF TRBD1 NA 17 TRBJ2-7 TRBV7-9
TGTGCCAGCAGCGTAGAGGAGGGATCCACCTACGAGCAGTACTTC CASSVEEGSTYEQYF NA NA 15 TRBJ2-7 TRBV9
TGTGCCAGTAGTATTGTTTTCGGATCAGGTACCCCTGGAAACACCATATATTTT CASSIVFGSGTPGNTIYF NA NA 18 TRBJ1-3 TRBV19
TGTGCCTGGAGTTTACTTACTCCAGGGGTGACCTACGAGCAGTACTTC CAWSLLTPGVTYEQYF NA few 16 TRBJ2-7 TRBV30
TGTGCCAGCAGTGTCCGGAGTCGGCAGCCCCAGCATTTT CASSVRSRQPQHF NA NA 13 TRBJ1-5 TRBV2
TGTGCCAGCAGGGGCCGACGGCCCGGGGAGCTGTTTTTT CASRGRRPGELFF NA NA 13 TRBJ2-2 TRBV12-3/TRBV12-4
TGTGCCAGCTCACCCTCGGTCGTAGGGGTCCTAAACACTGAAGCTTTCTTT CASSPSVVGVLNTEAFF NA NA 17 TRBJ1-1 TRBV18
TGTGCCAGCGCAAAGCGTGGCTATGGCTACACCTTC CASAKRGYGYTF NA NA 12 TRBJ1-2 TRBV28
TGTGCCAGCAGCTTTTACGGAGAAATCAACGAGCAGTACTTC CASSFYGEINEQYF NA NA 14 TRBJ2-7 TRBV5-6
TGTGCCAGCAGGCCCATAGGTCCTAGCGAGAACTACGAGCAGTACTTC CASRPIGPSENYEQYF NA NA 16 TRBJ2-7 TRBV6-9
TGTGCCAGTAGTCTCCGGGACACGTTAATGAACACTGAAGCTTTCTTT CASSLRDTLMNTEAFF NA NA 16 TRBJ1-1 TRBV19
TGTGCCAGCAGCCAGCGGCCTAGCTCCTACAATGAGCAGTTCTTC CASSQRPSSYNEQFF NA NA 15 TRBJ2-1 TRBV6-2/TRBV6-3
TGTGCCAGCAGCGATACCGGGACTAGAAAAGAGACCCAGTACTTC CASSDTGTRKETQYF TRBD2 NA 15 TRBJ2-5 TRBV3-1/TRBV3-2
TGTGCCAGCAGCTTAGACGCTACTAGCGGGAGATATGAGCAGTTCTTC CASSLDATSGRYEQFF TRBD2 few 16 TRBJ2-1 TRBV7-2
TGTGCCAGCAGCCCAGAGACAGGGGGGACGAACACTGAAGCTTTCTTT CASSPETGGTNTEAFF TRBD1 NA 16 TRBJ1-1 TRBV7-9